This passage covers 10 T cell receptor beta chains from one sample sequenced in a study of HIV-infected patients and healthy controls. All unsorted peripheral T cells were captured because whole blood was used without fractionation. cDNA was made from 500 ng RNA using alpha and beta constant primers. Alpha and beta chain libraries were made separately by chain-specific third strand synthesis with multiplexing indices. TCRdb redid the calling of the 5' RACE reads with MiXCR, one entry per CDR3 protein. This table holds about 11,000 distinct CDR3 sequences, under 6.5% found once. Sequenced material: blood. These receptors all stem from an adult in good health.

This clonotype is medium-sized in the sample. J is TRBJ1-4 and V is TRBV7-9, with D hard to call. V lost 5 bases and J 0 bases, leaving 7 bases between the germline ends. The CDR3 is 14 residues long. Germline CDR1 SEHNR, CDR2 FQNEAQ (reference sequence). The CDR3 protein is CASSRGTTNEKLFF. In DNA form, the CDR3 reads TGTGCCAGCAGCCGTGGGACAACTAATGAAAAACTGTTTTTT. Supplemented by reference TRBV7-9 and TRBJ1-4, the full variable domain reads DTGVSQNPRHKITKRGQNVTFRCDPISEHNRLYWYRQTLGQGPEFLTYFQNEAQLEKSRLLSDRFSAERPKGSFSTLEIQRTEQGDSAMYLCASSRGTTNEKLFFGSGTQLSVL.

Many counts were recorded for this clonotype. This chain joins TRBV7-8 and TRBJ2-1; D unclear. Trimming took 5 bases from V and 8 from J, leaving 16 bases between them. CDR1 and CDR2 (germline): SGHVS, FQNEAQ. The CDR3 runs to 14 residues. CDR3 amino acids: CASSPQRLNYEQFF. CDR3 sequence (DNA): TGTGCCAGCAGCCCACAACGGCTTAACTATGAGCAGTTCTTC.

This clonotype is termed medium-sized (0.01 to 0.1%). The CDR3 DNA is TGTGCCAGCACCGAAGGACAGTCACCCTACAATGAGCAGTTCTTC. This codes for CASTEGQSPYNEQFF. J is TRBJ2-1 and V is TRBV5-5; weak D call: TRBD1 (6 bases). Trimming left V 6 bases short and J 2 bases short, with 15 bases between. CDR1 SGHKS and CDR2 YYEKEE come from the germline V gene (reference sequence). The CDR3 length is 15 residues.

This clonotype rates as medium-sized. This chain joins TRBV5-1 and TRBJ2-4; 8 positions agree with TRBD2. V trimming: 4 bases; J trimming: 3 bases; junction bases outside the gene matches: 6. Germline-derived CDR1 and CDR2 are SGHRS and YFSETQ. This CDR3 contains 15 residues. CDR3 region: CASSPTGTSKNIQYF. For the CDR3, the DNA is TGCGCCAGCAGCCCCACCGGGACTAGCAAAAACATTCAGTACTTC.

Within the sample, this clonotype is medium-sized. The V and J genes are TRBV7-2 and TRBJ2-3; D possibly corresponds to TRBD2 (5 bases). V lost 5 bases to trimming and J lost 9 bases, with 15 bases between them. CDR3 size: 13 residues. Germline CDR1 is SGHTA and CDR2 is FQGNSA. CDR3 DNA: TGTGCCAGCAGCCCCGGACTCCTCCCCACGCAGTATTTT. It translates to CASSPGLLPTQYF.

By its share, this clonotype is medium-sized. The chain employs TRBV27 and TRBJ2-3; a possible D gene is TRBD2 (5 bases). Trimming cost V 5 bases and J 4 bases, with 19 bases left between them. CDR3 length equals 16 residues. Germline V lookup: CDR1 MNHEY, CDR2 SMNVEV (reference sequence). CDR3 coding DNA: TGTGCCAGCAGTCCCCCCCCCGGGGAAGGCGCAGATACGCAGTATTTT. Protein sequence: CASSPPPGEGADTQYF.

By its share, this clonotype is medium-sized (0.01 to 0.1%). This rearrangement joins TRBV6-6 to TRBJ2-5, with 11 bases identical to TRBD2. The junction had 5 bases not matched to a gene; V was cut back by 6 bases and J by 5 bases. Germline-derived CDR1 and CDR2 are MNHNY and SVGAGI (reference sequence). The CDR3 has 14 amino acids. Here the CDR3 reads CASRASGGLETQYF. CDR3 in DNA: TGTGCCAGCAGGGCTAGCGGGGGGTTGGAGACCCAGTACTTC.

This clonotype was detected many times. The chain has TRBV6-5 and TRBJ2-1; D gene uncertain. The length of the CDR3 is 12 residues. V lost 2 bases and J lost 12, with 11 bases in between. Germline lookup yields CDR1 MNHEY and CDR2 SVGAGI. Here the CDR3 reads CASSYPRDRQFF. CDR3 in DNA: TGTGCCAGCAGTTACCCCCGAGACCGGCAGTTCTTC.

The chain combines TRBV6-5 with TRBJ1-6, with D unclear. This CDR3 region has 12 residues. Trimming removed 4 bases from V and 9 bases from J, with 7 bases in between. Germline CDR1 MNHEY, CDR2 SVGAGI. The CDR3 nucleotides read TGTGCCAGCAGTTTGGGCACTTCACCCCTCCACTTT. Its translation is CASSLGTSPLHF.

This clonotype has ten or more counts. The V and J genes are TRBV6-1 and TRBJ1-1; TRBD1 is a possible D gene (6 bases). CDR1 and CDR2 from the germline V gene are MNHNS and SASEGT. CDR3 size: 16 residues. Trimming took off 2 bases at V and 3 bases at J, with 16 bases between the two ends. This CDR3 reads CASSERRGRGHTEAFF. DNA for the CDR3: TGTGCCAGCAGTGAACGAAGGGGTCGGGGGCACACTGAAGCTTTCTTT.